This entry is about one T cell receptor (beta chain). The V and J ends lost 2 bases and 7 bases respectively, with 7 bases between them. The CDR3 consists of 12 residues. Germline V CDR1 and CDR2: SGHAT, FQNNGV. The sample is drawn from a study of blood T cell repertoires in COVID-19. Study-wide context: The United States, Italy and Spain provided the acute and convalescent COVID-19 samples. T cells, B-cell-depleted T cells, or PBMCs provided the cDNA or gDNA that served as material.

Here immunoSEQ multiplex PCR was the method, and the copy in TCRdb shows in-frame clones only, minus some. This table has fewer than 45,000 clones, approximately 85% appearing once. Sequenced: peripheral blood. The gene calls are TRBV11-2 and TRBJ2-3; tentatively, D is TRBD1 (5 bases). This TCR was recovered from an elderly woman with acute or convalescent COVID-19. The CDR3 DNA reads as TGTGCCAGCAGCTTATCAGGGTATACGCAGTATTTT. It codes for CASSLSGYTQYF.